Shown below are 7 T cell receptor beta chains from a single sample sequenced in a study of cytomegalovirus exposure and HLA in healthy donors. The PCR had 60 Vbeta and 13 Jbeta primers. The assay was immunoSEQ multiplex PCR, and TCRdb's table has in-frame clones only and misses some. The sample yields around 140,000 clones, about 76% seen once. Input material: PBMCs. These receptors all come from a male donor in good health and CMV-seronegative.

This chain connects TRBV19 to TRBJ1-6; TRBD1 matches at 8 bases. Germline V lookup: CDR1 LNHDA, CDR2 SQIVND (reference sequence). V shed 6 bases, J shed 7 bases, and the junction held 8 bases outside the gene matches. CDR3 length equals 15 residues. For the CDR3, the DNA is TGTGCCAGTAGGGTGACAGGGGTTAAGAATTCACCCCTCCACTTT. Translated, it gives CASRVTGVKNSPLHF. Supplemented by reference TRBV19 and TRBJ1-6, the full variable domain reads DGGITQSPKYLFRKEGQNVTLSCEQNLNHDAMYWYRQDPGQGLRLIYYSQIVNDFQKGDIAEGYSVSREKKESFPLTVTSAQKNPTAFYLCASRVTGVKNSPLHFGNGTRLTVT.

The chain links TRBV4-1 to TRBJ2-2, with TRBD1 identical over 10 bases. Germline values: CDR1 MGHRA, CDR2 YSYEKL. The CDR3 is 17 residues long. The junction had 7 bases not matched to a gene; V was cut back by 0 bases and J by 6 bases. CDR3: CASSQDFGTGVAGELFF. DNA of the CDR3: TGCGCCAGCAGCCAAGATTTCGGGACAGGGGTCGCCGGGGAGCTGTTTTTT.

A few counts support this clone. The V and J genes are TRBV7-8 and TRBJ2-7; possibly TRBD1 for D (5 bases). Trimming shortened V by 4 bases and J by 4 bases, and 8 bases separated the two germline ends. Germline V gene lookup returns CDR1 SGHVS and CDR2 FQNEAQ. There are 12 residues in the CDR3. The CDR3, as DNA: TGTGCCAGCAGCTCGACAGCTTACGAGCAGTACTTC. Translation: CASSSTAYEQYF.

The V and J genes are TRBV27 and TRBJ1-4, with 9 bases that match TRBD1. This CDR3 region has 21 residues. The trim removed 0 bases at V and 4 bases at J, leaving 18 bases unmatched. Germline V lookup: CDR1 MNHEY, CDR2 SMNVEV (reference sequence). The CDR3 sequence is CASSLSKFFGQGIQLNEKLFF. The CDR3 coding sequence is TGTGCCAGCAGTTTATCGAAGTTCTTCGGACAGGGGATACAGCTTAATGAAAAACTGTTTTTT.

The chain carries TRBV19 and TRBJ2-1, with 7 bases fitting TRBD1. The CDR3 runs to 16 residues. Trimming removed 1 base from V and 0 bases from J; junction bases left unmatched: 3. The germline gives CDR1 LNHDA, CDR2 SQIVND (reference sequence). The CDR3 DNA is TGTGCCAGTAGTATAGGAGGGGGCGACTCCTACAATGAGCAGTTCTTC. This gives the protein CASSIGGGDSYNEQFF.

The chain has TRBV27 and TRBJ1-1; no firm D call. The CDR3 spans 14 residues. Per germline, CDR1 MNHEY and CDR2 SMNVEV (reference sequence). V was pared by 4 bases and J by 8 bases, with 17 bases between. CDR3 amino acids: CASSSPYRGGEAFF. DNA for the CDR3: TGTGCCAGCAGTTCCCCCTACCGGGGAGGGGAAGCTTTCTTT.

CDR3 DNA sequence: TGTGCCAGCAGTTACACAGTGAACACTGAAGCTTTCTTT. Protein sequence: CASSYTVNTEAFF. The V call is TRBV6-5, the J call TRBJ1-1; no clear D gene. V lost 2 bases, J lost 0 bases, and 4 bases lay in between. CDR1 and CDR2 from the germline V gene are MNHEY and SVGAGI. This CDR3 spans 13 amino acids.